This T cell receptor beta chain emerged from a study of sequential checkpoint blockade in melanoma. Sequenced by immunoSEQ multiplex PCR; TCRdb stores in-frame clones only, minus some. The sample includes around 11,000 clones, around 69% of them seen just once. Documented treatment: randomized to nivolumab then ipilimumab (arm A) or the reverse (arm B). This CDR3 is built from 14 residues. V lost 4 bases to trimming and J lost 3 bases, with 14 bases between them. Germline V gene data show CDR1 as SGDLS and CDR2 as YYNGEE. V usage is TRBV9 and J usage is TRBJ2-7; tentative D call: TRBD1 (6 bases). The source was CD8+ T cells sorted from blood (inferred from file names), collected from a patient given nivolumab and ipilimumab in sequence. This receptor was identified in a human donor with melanoma. In DNA form, the CDR3 reads TGTGCCAGCAGCCCAGGGGTGGCGAGCTACGAGCAGTACTTC. Its protein product is CASSPGVASYEQYF.